This T cell receptor beta chain stems from a study of CD8+CD57+ T cells in acquired aplastic anemia. This CDR3 contains 11 residues. The V gene's germline CDR1 is MNHNS and CDR2 SASEGT. This clonotype came up once. One end of the junction is discordant with germline, which a read error may explain. Genomic DNA, the template, was used for profiling of the TCR beta VDJ and CDR3. TCRdb reanalysed the reads using MiXCR and keeps one entry per CDR3 protein. The sample holds approximately 200,000 distinct CDR3 sequences, roughly 57% seen once. This chain joins TRBV6-1 and TRBJ1-2; TRBD1 is a possible D gene (6 bases). Sample: sorted CD4+, CD8+, or CD8+CD57+ T cells (not recorded which) from PBMCs. The receptor was isolated from a human donor in good health. CDR3 residues: CASSEDGTTPF. The CDR3, as DNA: TGTGCCAGCAGTGAAGATGGGACAACTCCCTTC.